The source of this T cell receptor beta chain is a study of shared clonotypes between healthy human individuals. General study findings and limits: Relative to clonotypes present in all four donors, those not shared had lower generation probabilities. Tissues were not sampled, only blood, and their repertoires likely differ.

From germline, CDR1 is WSHSY and CDR2 SAAADI. The CDR3 consists of 14 residues. The ends were cut back, 2 bases at V and 5 bases at J, with 9 bases in the middle. Genomic DNA of each subset was evenly split across several immunoSEQ plates. Generated by immunoSEQ multiplex PCR, the TCRdb table keeps only in-frame clones and is missing some. The sample holds about 670,000 clones; 72% are singletons and the top ten take approximately 1.8%. In regard to this clone: Its antigen is not identified.

Partitioning of CD4+ cells yielded a CD45RA+ naive subset and a CD45RA-negative memory subset. Sample: memory CD4+ T cells sorted from blood. Subset of the sample: CD45RA-negative fraction. The chain links TRBV10-2 to TRBJ1-4; maybe TRBD1 (5 bases). This TCR derives from a woman under 40 in good health. CDR3 nucleotides: TGCGCCAGCAGTGAGGGGGCCCCGAATGAAAAACTGTTTTTT. Its translation is CASSEGAPNEKLFF.